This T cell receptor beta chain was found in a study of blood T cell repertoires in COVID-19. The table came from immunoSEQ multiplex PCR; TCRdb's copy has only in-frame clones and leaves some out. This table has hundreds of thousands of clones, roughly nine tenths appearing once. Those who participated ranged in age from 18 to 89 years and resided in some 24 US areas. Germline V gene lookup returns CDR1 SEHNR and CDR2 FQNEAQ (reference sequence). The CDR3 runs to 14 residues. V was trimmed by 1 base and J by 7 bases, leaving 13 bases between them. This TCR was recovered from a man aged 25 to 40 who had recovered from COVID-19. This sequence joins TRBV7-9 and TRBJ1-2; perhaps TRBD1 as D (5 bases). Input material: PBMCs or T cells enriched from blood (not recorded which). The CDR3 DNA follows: TGTGCCAGCAGCTTAGGGGACTGGGGAGGTGGCTACACCTTC. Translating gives CASSLGDWGGGYTF.